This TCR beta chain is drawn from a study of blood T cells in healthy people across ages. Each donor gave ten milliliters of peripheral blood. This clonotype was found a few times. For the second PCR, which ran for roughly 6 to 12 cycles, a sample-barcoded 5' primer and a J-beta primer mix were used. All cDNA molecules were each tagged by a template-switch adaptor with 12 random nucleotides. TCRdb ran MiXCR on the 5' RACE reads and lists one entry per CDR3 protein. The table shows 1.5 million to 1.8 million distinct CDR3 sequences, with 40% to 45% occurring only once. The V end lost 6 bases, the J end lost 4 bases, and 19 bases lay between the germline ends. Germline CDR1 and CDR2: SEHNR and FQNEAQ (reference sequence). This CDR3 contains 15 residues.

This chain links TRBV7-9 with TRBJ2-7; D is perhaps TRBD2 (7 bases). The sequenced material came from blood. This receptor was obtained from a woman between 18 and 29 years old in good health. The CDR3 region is CASSKAGSGDYEQYF. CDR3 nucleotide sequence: TGTGCCAGCAGTAAAGCGGGGTCAGGGGATTACGAGCAGTACTTC.